The present entry profiles one T cell receptor (beta chain) with its context. Its antigen remains unknown. Assay used: immunoSEQ multiplex PCR; TCRdb lists only in-frame clones, some missing. The sample includes about 45,000 clones, 73% of them seen just once. Deletions cut 5 bases from V and 6 bases from J, with 10 bases between. Germline CDR1 MDHEN, CDR2 SYDVKM. This CDR3 comprises 13 residues. The data stem from a study of radiotherapy plus CTLA-4 blockade in lung cancer. Study-wide background: Objective responses were seen in around a sixth of patients, disease control in 25% to 35%. General observations from the study: Best predicting response, reportedly, were early blood T cell clone dynamics, with interferon-beta. Clones derived from tumor TCRs expanded in blood after radiotherapy plus ipilimumab.

With ipilimumab providing CTLA-4 blockade, focal radiation was administered to patients who had chemo-refractory metastatic non-small-cell lung cancer. The sequence came from a human donor with non-small cell lung cancer who had a complete response to radiotherapy plus ipilimumab. The starting material was peripheral blood, obtained from a patient treated with radiotherapy plus ipilimumab. V usage is TRBV28 and J usage is TRBJ2-2, with D tentatively TRBD2 (5 bases). CDR3 coding DNA: TGTGCCAGCAGTCCCCACGGGGCCGGGGAGCTGTTTTTT. It is translated as CASSPHGAGELFF.